This TCR beta chain was observed in a study of shared T cell receptors in the human thymus. Assay: immunoSEQ multiplex PCR; the TCRdb copy retains only in-frame clones and omits some. The sample lists some 720,000 clones, roughly 88% seen once, with 0.0085% to 0.012% in the top ten. This clone was seen a single time. The same sample was also studied in work on human thymus T cells. This second report adds: Donors consisted of healthy Finnish infants (having corrective surgery for congenital heart defects). The thymus tissue came from resections taken during corrective heart surgery. Thymic and blood repertoires showed apparently biased V and J gene usage.

This TCR derives from a boy younger than two with a congenital heart defect. Input material: thymocytes.

As DNA, the CDR3 is TGTGCTAGTGGTACGGAAGGGGAAATGAACACTGAAGCTTTCTTT. Its protein is CASGTEGEMNTEAFF. The chain uses TRBV12-5 and TRBJ1-1; weak D call: TRBD1 (5 bases). CDR3 length: 15 amino acids. V was shortened by 5 bases and J by 0 bases, with 13 bases between the two germline ends. CDR1 and CDR2 from the germline V gene are LGHNT and FRNRAP.